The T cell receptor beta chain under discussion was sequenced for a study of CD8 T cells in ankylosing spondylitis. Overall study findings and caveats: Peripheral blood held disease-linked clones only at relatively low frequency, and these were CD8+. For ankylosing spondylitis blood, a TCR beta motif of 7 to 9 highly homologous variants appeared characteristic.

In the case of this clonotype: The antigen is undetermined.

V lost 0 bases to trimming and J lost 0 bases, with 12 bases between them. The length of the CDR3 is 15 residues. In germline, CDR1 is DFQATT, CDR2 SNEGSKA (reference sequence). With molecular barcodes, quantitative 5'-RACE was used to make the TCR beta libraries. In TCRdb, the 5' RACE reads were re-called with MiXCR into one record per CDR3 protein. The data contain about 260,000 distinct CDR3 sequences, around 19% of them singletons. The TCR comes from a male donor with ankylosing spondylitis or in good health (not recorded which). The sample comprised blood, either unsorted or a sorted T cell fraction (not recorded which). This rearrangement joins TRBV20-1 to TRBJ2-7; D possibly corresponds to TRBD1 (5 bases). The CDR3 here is CSARDADKSSYEQYV. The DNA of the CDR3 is TGCAGTGCTAGAGATGCGGACAAAAGCTCCTACGAGCAGTACGTC.